Each of the 29 T cell receptor delta chains below was sequenced from the same sample in a study of Vδ1+ human thymocytes. General study findings and limits: Thymic TRG and TRD repertoires appeared highly polyclonal.

Their antigens are not known. The template was reverse-transcribed extracted RNA. CDR3 amplicons came from multiplex PCR with pooled V-gene forward and constant-region reverse primers. With CATT, TCRdb re-called clones from the multiplex PCR reads. The sample includes 70,000 to 90,000 delta-chain clones, approximately 37% seen only once; the top ten take under 0.3%. Sequencing input: Vdelta1+ gamma-delta thymocytes from the thymus. Subset of the sample: FACS-sorted CD3+ TCRalphabeta- TCRVdelta1+ TCRVdelta2- thymocytes. The source of these receptors is a boy under two years old who had congenital heart surgery.

This clone was recorded a few times. V usage is TRDV2 and J usage is TRDJ1; no reliable D call. This CDR3 has 15 residues. Germline V gene data show CDR1 as GEAIGNYY and CDR2 as EKD. Trimming removed 0 bases at V and 7 bases at J, with 17 bases between. The CDR3 DNA sequence: TGTGCCTGTGACACCGGGGTCTCCAGGGAAGGTAAACTCATCTTT. Amino acid sequence: CACDTGVSREGKLIF.

The chain combines TRDV1 with TRDJ1; D not resolved. Germline CDR1 TSWWSYY, CDR2 QGS. This CDR3 contains 21 residues. V was shortened by 2 bases and J by 1 base, with 29 bases between the two germline ends. CDR3 sequence: CALGEGRRPVVVRLTTDKLIF. The CDR3, as DNA: TGTGCTCTTGGGGAAGGGAGACGTCCCGTTGTAGTCCGACTTACCACCGATAAACTCATCTTT.

This rearrangement joins TRDV2 to TRDJ2; 9 nucleotides line up with TRDD3. V lost 7 bases to trimming and J lost 0 bases; unmatched junction nucleotides: 20. The CDR3 is 20 amino acids. The germline V gene encodes CDR1 GEAIGNYY and CDR2 EKD. DNA of the CDR3: TGTGCCTGGGAATACATGCCTCTGGGGGATGGACGTGCTTTGACAGCACAACTCTTCTTT. Translation gives CAWEYMPLGDGRALTAQLFF.

This clone was counted between two and nine times. The genes are TRDV1 and TRDJ1, with 10 positions matching TRDD3. The CDR3 extends over 20 amino acids. The germline CDR1 and CDR2 sequences are TSWWSYY and QGS. V lost 6 bases and J lost 2; bases outside the gene matches: 21. The CDR3 spells CALGKVPWLGDRRGTDKLIF. The CDR3 nucleotides read TGTGCTCTTGGCAAGGTTCCTTGGCTGGGGGATAGGAGGGGAACCGATAAACTCATCTTT.

This clone was seen a single time. J is TRDJ1 and V is TRDV1; TRDD3 agrees at 13 bases. V lost 6 bases to trimming and J lost 4 bases; unmatched junction nucleotides: 20. CDR1 TSWWSYY and CDR2 QGS come from the germline V gene. The CDR3 runs to 20 residues. CDR3 region: CALGATSPPYWGIRVDKLIF. CDR3 coding DNA: TGTGCTCTTGGCGCTACCTCACCCCCTTACTGGGGGATACGCGTCGATAAACTCATCTTT.

This clone was seen a few times. The chain combines TRDV1 with TRDJ1; 8 nucleotides agree with TRDD3. The germline V gene encodes CDR1 TSWWSYY and CDR2 QGS. Trimming removed 2 bases from V and 0 bases from J; junction bases left unmatched: 26. This CDR3 comprises 23 residues. CDR3 in amino acids: CALGEVSLLVLTGGRGDTDKLIF. Written as DNA, the CDR3 is TGTGCTCTTGGGGAAGTCTCCCTTCTCGTCCTAACTGGGGGCCGGGGGGACACCGATAAACTCATCTTT.

The chain uses TRDV1 and TRDJ1; no clear D. V was shortened by 5 bases and J by 0 bases, with 13 bases between the two germline ends. This CDR3 spans 15 amino acids. The germline V gene encodes CDR1 TSWWSYY and CDR2 QGS. CDR3 sequence: CALGSLPLHTDKLIF. The CDR3 nucleotides read TGTGCTCTTGGGTCATTACCGCTTCACACCGATAAACTCATCTTT.

The genes are TRDV1 and TRDJ1; TRDD3 matches at 11 bases. V gave up 1 base and J gave up 1 base; unmatched junction bases: 11. The germline V gene has CDR1 TSWWSYY and CDR2 QGS. The CDR3 covers 19 residues. CDR3 nucleotide sequence: TGTGCTCTTGGGGAACCTTTAAGTGGGGGATACGCTTTCACCGATAAACTCATCTTT. This gives the protein CALGEPLSGGYAFTDKLIF.

V and J are TRDV1 and TRDJ1; 10 bases line up with TRDD3. The CDR3 is made up of 22 amino acids. After removal of 2 bases from V and 2 bases from J, the junction contained 23 bases not matched to a gene. Germline CDR1 reads TSWWSYY; CDR2 reads QGS. The CDR3 bases are TGTGCTCTTGGGGAAAACGGGAATGCAACGGGGATCCCCTGGGGGATAACCGATAAACTCATCTTT. Its translation is CALGENGNATGIPWGITDKLIF.

The V and J genes are TRDV1 and TRDJ1, with 7 bases that match TRDD3. Per the germline V gene, CDR1 is TSWWSYY and CDR2 is QGS. V was pared by 2 bases and J by 1 base, with 16 bases of the junction left unmatched. The CDR3 extends over 19 amino acids. Here the CDR3 DNA reads TGTGCTCTTGGGGAAACATACCTCGTACTGGGGAACCTCACCGATAAACTCATCTTT. Translating it yields CALGETYLVLGNLTDKLIF.

This clone was found a few times. The chain employs TRDV1 and TRDJ1; D not resolved. The V and J ends lost 2 bases and 5 bases respectively, with 9 bases between them. Per germline, CDR1 TSWWSYY and CDR2 QGS. The CDR3 sequence is 13 residues long. CDR3 region: CALGEIFSDKLIF. The DNA for the CDR3 is TGTGCTCTTGGGGAAATTTTCTCGGATAAACTCATCTTT.

The chain joins TRDV1 to TRDJ1; D remains unclear. Trimming took off 4 bases at V and 2 bases at J, with 11 bases between the two ends. In germline, CDR1 is TSWWSYY, CDR2 QGS. CDR3 size: 14 residues. The CDR3 here is CALGVTPFTDKLIF. The CDR3 coding sequence is TGTGCTCTTGGGGTCACTCCATTTACCGATAAACTCATCTTT.

The sample holds a few counts of this clone. The chain couples TRDV1 to TRDJ1, with 7 bases matching TRDD3. Per the germline V gene, CDR1 is TSWWSYY and CDR2 is QGS. The ends lost 2 bases at V and 0 bases at J; junction bases unmatched: 21. The CDR3 is made up of 21 amino acids. The CDR3 DNA follows: TGTGCTCTTGGGGAAGACGGATCCAACCTGGGGTGGATACGGGACACCGATAAACTCATCTTT. This gives the protein CALGEDGSNLGWIRDTDKLIF.

The chain links TRDV1 to TRDJ1, with 12 positions matching TRDD3. This CDR3 spans 25 amino acids. V trimming: 2 bases; J trimming: 0 bases; junction bases outside the gene matches: 28. Germline CDR1 reads TSWWSYY; CDR2 reads QGS. The CDR3 sequence is CALGEFEGAPFTLLGDTANTDKLIF. In DNA form, the CDR3 reads TGTGCTCTTGGGGAATTCGAAGGTGCGCCCTTCACGCTCCTGGGGGATACGGCTAACACCGATAAACTCATCTTT.

This clone was observed a handful of times. The chain couples TRDV1 to TRDJ1, with D maybe TRDD3 (6 bases). V was shortened by 1 base and J by 0 bases, with 24 bases between the two germline ends. This CDR3 is built from 20 residues. Germline V gene lookup returns CDR1 TSWWSYY and CDR2 QGS. CDR3 sequence reads: CALGEHYAAGPGEDTDKLIF. The CDR3 nucleotides read TGTGCTCTTGGGGAACACTACGCAGCGGGCCCTGGGGAAGACACCGATAAACTCATCTTT.

This clone was observed a few times. The identical CDR3 is also encoded by other nucleotide sequences in the sample. V and J are TRDV1 and TRDJ1; 9 nucleotides line up with TRDD3. CDR1 TSWWSYY and CDR2 QGS come from the germline V gene. J lost 5 bases, V lost 1 base, and 11 bases had no gene match. The CDR3 has 17 amino acids. The CDR3 reads CALGEPTTSTGGDKLIF. The CDR3 bases are TGTGCTCTTGGGGAACCTACAACGAGCACTGGGGGAGATAAACTCATCTTT.

This clone was observed once. V and J are TRDV1 and TRDJ1; D call uncertain. Germline V gene lookup returns CDR1 TSWWSYY and CDR2 QGS. The CDR3 runs 16 residues. V was shortened by 1 base and J by 0 bases, with 12 bases between the two germline ends. CDR3 nucleotides: TGTGCTCTTGGGGAACGGTTGGCCCAGTACACCGATAAACTCATCTTT. Its protein is CALGERLAQYTDKLIF.

The J gene is TRDJ1, the V gene TRDV1; the match to TRDD3 covers 13 bases. The V segment lost 0 bases and the J segment 9 bases; nucleotides outside the gene matches: 22. Germline CDR1 and CDR2: TSWWSYY and QGS. The length of the CDR3 is 21 residues. Here the CDR3 DNA reads TGTGCTCTTGGGGAACTAGACCTACAACGTCAAATACTGGGGGATACGGCTCAACTCATCTTT. Protein sequence: CALGELDLQRQILGDTAQLIF.

This clone was seen only a few times. The same CDR3 is also encoded by other DNA sequences in this sample. V is TRDV1 and J is TRDJ1; D ambiguous. The CDR3 spans 16 residues. Germline CDR1 reads TSWWSYY; CDR2 reads QGS. Trimming pared 5 bases from V and 3 bases from J, leaving 19 bases between. CDR3 residues: CALGTAGRSSADKLIF. The CDR3 region has the DNA TGTGCTCTTGGGACGGCGGGCCGATCCAGCGCCGATAAACTCATCTTT.

The chain has TRDV1 and TRDJ1; D perhaps matches TRDD3 (6 bases). The CDR3 has 20 residues. The ends were cut back, 3 bases at V and 1 base at J, with 27 bases in the middle. CDR1 and CDR2 from the germline V gene are TSWWSYY and QGS. The CDR3 sequence is CALGDGGTSSLTGITDKLIF. DNA of the CDR3: TGTGCTCTTGGGGACGGGGGGACCTCCTCCCTTACTGGTATCACCGATAAACTCATCTTT.

This clone was counted a few times. The V and J genes are TRDV1 and TRDJ1; D call uncertain. The CDR3 totals 15 residues. Deletions cut 5 bases from V and 0 bases from J, with 13 bases between. CDR1 is TSWWSYY, CDR2 QGS, per germline. The CDR3 region has the DNA TGTGCTCTTGGGCCCTGCAGTGCTTACACCGATAAACTCATCTTT. Protein sequence: CALGPCSAYTDKLIF.

The rearrangement uses TRDV1 and TRDJ1; 8 bases are shared with TRDD3. This CDR3 region has 24 residues. Germline-derived CDR1 and CDR2 are TSWWSYY and QGS. Losses at the gene ends were 0 bases for V and 4 bases for J; bases not matched to a gene: 31. Here the CDR3 DNA reads TGTGCTCTTGGGGAACTCCCCCCCTTCCAACACAATGGGGGACTGGGGGTGACATACGATAAACTCATCTTT. Its translation is CALGELPPFQHNGGLGVTYDKLIF.

A word on this clone: Other DNA sequences of this sample code for an identical CDR3. The chain employs TRDV1 and TRDJ1, with TRDD2 as a possible D gene (9 bases). Germline-derived CDR1 and CDR2 are TSWWSYY and QGS. CDR3 length equals 20 residues. The V and J ends lost 1 base and 2 bases respectively, with 26 bases between them. For the CDR3, the DNA is TGTGCTCTTGGGGAACCCCTGGCCTTCCTACGGGTGGGGGATACCGATAAACTCATCTTT. It encodes CALGEPLAFLRVGDTDKLIF.

The chain uses TRDV1 and TRDJ1, with D perhaps TRDD3 (5 bases). CDR1 TSWWSYY and CDR2 QGS come from the germline V gene. V shed 4 bases and J shed 0 bases, with 18 bases lying between them. CDR3 size: 17 residues. The CDR3 loop reads CALGGEGGGGYTDKLIF. CDR3 nucleotide sequence: TGTGCTCTTGGGGGAGAGGGCGGCGGGGGGTACACCGATAAACTCATCTTT.

This clone was observed a handful of times. The rearrangement joins TRDV1 to TRDJ1; 12 bases agree with TRDD3. The V segment lost 5 bases and the J segment 0 bases; nucleotides outside the gene matches: 34. Germline V gene sequence: CDR1 TSWWSYY, CDR2 QGS. The CDR3 covers 26 residues. CDR3 residues: CALGLPLTSSPSLGDTRPRNTDKLIF. The DNA for the CDR3 is TGTGCTCTTGGGCTTCCCTTAACCTCCTCACCCAGCCTGGGGGATACGCGTCCCCGTAACACCGATAAACTCATCTTT.

As concerns this clone: This could be a read error, since a much larger clone is one nucleotide away. V usage is TRDV2 and J usage is TRDJ1, with D possibly matching TRDD3 (5 bases). The CDR3 loop spans 16 amino acids. Trimming shortened V by 6 bases and J by 0 bases, and 19 bases separated the two germline ends. Looked up from germline, CDR1 is GEAIGNYY and CDR2 is EKD. DNA for the CDR3: TGTGCCTGTCCGAGGTACTGGAGGATCTACACCGATAAACTCATCTTT. Amino acids: CACPRYWRIYTDKLIF.

The rearrangement links TRDV1 to TRDJ1; D assignment may be TRDD2 or TRDD3 (6 bases each). The germline V gene has CDR1 TSWWSYY and CDR2 QGS. The V end lost 0 bases, the J end lost 1 base, and 30 bases lay between the germline ends. The CDR3 sequence is 22 residues long. The CDR3 DNA is TGTGCTCTTGGGGAACTACCGAGGGCCTCCTACGTATTTTGGGGGCTCACCGATAAACTCATCTTT. Amino acids: CALGELPRASYVFWGLTDKLIF.

This clone was counted only a few times. The chain links TRDV1 to TRDJ1; a weak D match, TRDD3 (10 bases). CDR1 TSWWSYY and CDR2 QGS come from the germline V gene. The CDR3 loop spans 17 amino acids. Trimming took 4 bases from V and 7 from J, leaving 25 bases between them. CDR3 loop: CALGVGLPTGGFGKLIF. The CDR3 DNA follows: TGTGCTCTTGGGGTCGGCCTTCCTACTGGGGGATTCGGTAAACTCATCTTT.

This clone showed up just a few times. This rearrangement joins TRDV1 to TRDJ1; 8 positions match TRDD3. J was trimmed by 1 base and V by 3 bases; bases with no gene match: 28. CDR1 and CDR2 from the germline V gene are TSWWSYY and QGS. This CDR3 has 23 amino acids. The CDR3 DNA reads as TGTGCTCTTGGGGAGGCCCCCCAAGGCCGTACTACGAGGGATACGAACCGCACCGATAAACTCATCTTT. Amino acids: CALGEAPQGRTTRDTNRTDKLIF.